The entry that follows covers one T cell receptor (beta chain) sequence. Its antigen remains unknown. The CDR3 has 13 amino acids. Germline values: CDR1 ENHRY, CDR2 SYGVKD. The V and J ends lost 6 bases and 5 bases respectively, with 13 bases between them. The sample originates from a study of beta chain features in type 1 diabetes. Study-wide context: Patients looked much like healthy donors when it came to age, gender and cell yields. Study observations and caveats: Among all four CD4+ subsets, Type 1 diabetes patients had TCRB CDR3s that were moderately but significantly shorter. Sequencing used cDNA, and cells with high TCR expression could therefore be over-represented.

What was sequenced were expressed TCRB transcripts, since all of the isolated RNA had been reverse transcribed. Profiled with immunoSEQ multiplex PCR; TCRdb holds only in-frame clones, not every one. This sample has around 650,000 clones, with roughly an eighth found just once. The TCR comes from a man aged 25-45 years with type 1 diabetes. Specimen: naive CD4+ T cells from blood. The chain couples TRBV10-3 to TRBJ2-5; D may match TRBD1 or TRBD2 (5 bases each). This CDR3 reads CAIRKQEDETQYF. The CDR3 nucleotides are TGTGCCATCAGGAAACAGGAGGACGAGACCCAGTACTTC.